These 12 T cell receptor beta chains came from one sample sequenced in a study of glioma-infiltrating T cells. The iRepertoire nested amplicon-rescue multiplex PCR amplified TCR alpha and beta CDR3s from RNA. TCRdb analysed the multiplex PCR reads with MiXCR anew, one entry per CDR3 protein. This table has some 190,000 distinct CDR3 sequences, about 32% appearing once. Specimen: glioma tissue, nonneoplastic brain tissue, or PBMCs (not recorded which). These receptors were obtained from a human donor with low-grade glioma or glioblastoma, undergoing nonglioma brain surgery, or in good health (not recorded which).

To note about this clonotype: One junction end does not reproduce the germline sequence, and a read error may be involved. The CDR3 region is CASSQGPGLLTDKQYF. The CDR3 nucleotides are TGCGCCAGCAGCCAAGGACCGGGACTACTCACAGATAAGCAGTATTTT. The chain joins TRBV4-1 to TRBJ2-3; 7 nucleotides line up with TRBD2. The CDR3 extends over 16 amino acids. Germline V CDR1 and CDR2: MGHRA, YSYEKL.

Details on this clonotype: This may come from a read error, since a much larger clone is one base off. V usage is TRBV28 and J usage is TRBJ2-7, with 10 nucleotides matching TRBD2. The J segment lost 3 bases and the V segment lost 2 bases, leaving 4 bases of the junction unmatched. The germline V gene encodes CDR1 MDHEN and CDR2 SYDVKM. The CDR3 runs to 15 residues. In nucleotides, the CDR3 is TGTGCCAGCAGTTTAGTTCCTAGCGGGAGCTACGAGCAGTACTTC. Translation: CASSLVPSGSYEQYF.

The table lists this clonotype with many counts. V gene TRBV20-1 combines with J gene TRBJ2-3, with a possible D match to TRBD2 (5 bases). Per germline, CDR1 DFQATT and CDR2 SNEGSKA (reference sequence). CDR3 size: 14 residues. Trimming took off 8 bases at V and 3 bases at J, with 18 bases between the two ends. This CDR3 reads CSPGTKWETDTQYF. CDR3 in DNA: TGCAGTCCCGGAACCAAATGGGAGACAGATACGCAGTATTTT.

Many counts were recorded for this clonotype. The chain employs TRBV28 and TRBJ2-7, with 8 nucleotides matching TRBD1. V shed 1 base, J shed 1 base, and the junction held 3 bases outside the gene matches. This CDR3 region has 15 residues. The germline gives CDR1 MDHEN, CDR2 SYDVKM. As DNA, the CDR3 is TGTGCCAGCAGTTTATATGGGACAGGATCCTACGAGCAGTACTTC. It encodes CASSLYGTGSYEQYF.

On this clonotype itself: A read error is possible here, since a much larger clone lies one base away. The V gene is TRBV5-1, the J gene TRBJ1-1; possibly TRBD1 for D (5 bases). The germline gives CDR1 SGHRS, CDR2 YFSETQ. CDR3 length: 14 amino acids. In DNA form, the CDR3 reads TGCGCCAGCGGCTTGGACACCAGGAACACTGAAGCTTTCTTT. Encoded protein: CASGLDTRNTEAFF.

V gene TRBV20-1 combines with J gene TRBJ2-7; TRBD2 aligns across 12 bases. The length of the CDR3 is 17 residues. The junction had 15 bases not matched to a gene; V was cut back by 6 bases and J by 3 bases. Germline values: CDR1 DFQATT, CDR2 SNEGSKA (reference sequence). The CDR3: CSAVLRLAGGVHYEQYF. The CDR3 DNA follows: TGCAGTGCCGTGCTGCGTCTAGCGGGAGGGGTCCACTACGAGCAGTACTTC.

This clonotype has a count of ten or more. The chain recombines TRBV6-2 or TRBV6-3 with TRBJ2-3, with D possibly TRBD2 on 6 matching bases. The V and J ends lost 5 bases and 2 bases respectively, with 14 bases between them. This CDR3 is 15 amino acids long. Germline V gene sequence: CDR1 MNHEY, CDR2 SVGEGT. CDR3 DNA sequence: TGTGCCAGCAGTGGGGACTTGCCTTACACAGATACGCAGTATTTT. Its translation is CASSGDLPYTDTQYF.

This clonotype was seen at least ten times. The rearrangement uses TRBV3-1 and TRBJ2-5, with D perhaps given as TRBD1 or TRBD2 (7 bases each). Per the germline V gene, CDR1 is LGHDT and CDR2 is YNNKEL (reference sequence). The CDR3 totals 15 residues. Between the trimmed V and J ends, which lost 0 bases and 5 bases, there was a span of 13 bases. CDR3 residues: CASSQDRGREETQYF. CDR3 DNA sequence: TGTGCCAGCAGCCAAGACAGGGGGAGGGAGGAGACCCAGTACTTC.

This clonotype was observed a few times. CDR3 coding DNA: TGTGCCAGCAGTGCTTCCCGGATCGGGGCCGGGGAGCTGTTTTTT. This gives the protein CASSASRIGAGELFF. The chain has TRBV2 and TRBJ2-2; a possible D gene is TRBD2 (5 bases). Germline-derived CDR1 and CDR2 are SNHLY and FYNNEI. The CDR3 is made up of 15 amino acids. V lost 4 bases to trimming and J lost 6 bases, with 15 bases between them.

This clonotype was observed a few times. This sequence joins TRBV29-1 and TRBJ2-7, with D perhaps given as TRBD1 or TRBD2 (5 bases each). The CDR3 runs to 12 residues. Germline CDR1 is SQVTM and CDR2 is ANQGSEA. V lost 7 bases to trimming and J lost 2 bases, with 12 bases between them. CDR3 sequence (DNA): TGCAGCGCGTGGGACGGCCCCTACGAGCAGTACTTC. It translates to CSAWDGPYEQYF.

This clonotype came up many times. CDR3 nucleotides: TGTGCCAGCAGCTTAGATGGGACGCAGTATTTT. Encoded protein: CASSLDGTQYF. The gene calls are TRBV7-2 and TRBJ2-3, with D unresolved. The CDR3 length is 11 residues. V dropped 1 base and J dropped 9 bases, with 5 bases sitting between them. Germline V gives CDR1 SGHTA, CDR2 FQGNSA.

This clonotype was seen at least ten times. The rearrangement joins TRBV3-1 to TRBJ2-1, with D perhaps being TRBD1 or TRBD2 (5 bases each). The CDR3 totals 13 residues. Per the germline V gene, CDR1 is LGHDT and CDR2 is YNNKEL (reference sequence). V lost 4 bases to trimming and J lost 7 bases, with 11 bases between them. The CDR3 is CASSPRDRNEQFF. The DNA of the CDR3 is TGTGCCAGCAGCCCCCGGGACCGTAATGAGCAGTTCTTC.